This T cell receptor (beta chain) was recovered during a study of blood T cell repertoires in COVID-19. The CDR3 is 15 residues long. Germline CDR1 reads LNHDA; CDR2 reads SQIVND (reference sequence). Between the trimmed V and J ends, which lost 7 bases and 3 bases, there was a span of 15 bases. How the authors handled the data: The assay estimated nucleated cells by amplifying reference gene primers. Sequencing was performed with immunoSEQ multiplex PCR; in TCRdb, only in-frame clones are kept and a portion is missing. That table gives V, J and clone size, and the DNA gave D and trimming. The sample has over 65,000 clones, 75% to 95% seen once; the top ten hold 0.75% to 0.8%.

Input material: peripheral blood. This TCR derives from an elderly woman with acute or convalescent COVID-19. The gene calls are TRBV19 and TRBJ1-4; D might be TRBD1 (6 bases). The CDR3 spells CASTPRGFSNEKLFF. In DNA, the CDR3 is TGTGCCAGTACCCCTAGGGGGTTCTCTAATGAAAAACTGTTTTTT. Variable domain in full (rest from reference TRBV19 and TRBJ1-4): DGGITQSPKYLFRKEGQNVTLSCEQNLNHDAMYWYRQDPGQGLRLIYYSQIVNDFQKGDIAEGYSVSREKKESFPLTVTSAQKNPTAFYLCASTPRGFSNEKLFFGSGTQLSVL.